This T cell receptor beta chain was recovered during a study of regulatory T cells in long-lasting Graves disease. Whole-study results and caveats: Persistent cases of Graves' showed reduced TCR diversity relative to newly diagnosed patients.

A note on this clonotype: As yet, its antigen is unknown.

This CDR3 has 14 amino acids. With 3 bases removed from V and 6 bases from J, the gap between germline ends came to 11 bases. Germline V gene sequence: CDR1 MNHNS, CDR2 SASEGT. Through Arm-PCR of CDR3 regions and iRepertoire HTBI primers, TCR beta libraries were built. TCRdb called the multiplex PCR reads again in MiXCR, with one record for every CDR3 protein. The sample includes around 400,000 distinct CDR3 sequences, less than 25% of them seen just once. Time point in this sample: persistent/refractory GD, antithyroid drugs over 5 years with positive TRAb. PBMCs provided the RNA from which the TCR library was made.

V usage is TRBV6-1 and J usage is TRBJ2-2; perhaps TRBD2 as D (7 bases). The specimen comprised peripheral blood mononuclear cells (PBMCs), sampled when the disease was refractory, from a patient treated with antithyroid drugs. The origin of this receptor is a female donor with Graves disease. The CDR3 spells CASSDRGGAGELFF. The CDR3 coding sequence is TGTGCCAGCAGTGACAGGGGAGGGGCCGGGGAGCTGTTTTTT.